Listed below are T cell receptor beta chains from one sample, sequenced in a study of blood T cell repertoires in COVID-19. Sequencing was performed with immunoSEQ multiplex PCR; in TCRdb, only in-frame clones are kept and a portion is missing. Found here are around 500,000 clones, approximately 85% of them singletons; the top ten hold 3% to 4%. The specimen was peripheral blood. The receptors were gathered from a human donor in a cohort sampled during active COVID-19. Each CDR3 is given with its conserved first and last residue. A D gene is named only where the DNA matches it firmly. Size is stated for part of the rows, as once, few or many counts, or as a class when the clone is expanded.

>.|TRBJ1-1|.|14|TRBV7-9
TGTGCCAGCAGCTTAGCCACGAGAAACACTGAAGCTTTCTTT
CASSLATRNTEAFF
>.|TRBJ1-2|TRBD1|14|TRBV19
TGTGCCAGTAGTAAGGGGACAGGGGACTATGGCTACACCTTC
CASSKGTGDYGYTF
>.|TRBJ1-6|TRBD1|16|TRBV28
TGTGCCAGCAGTTTTCTAACAGGGGCCCGAGGTTCACCCCTCCACTTT
CASSFLTGARGSPLHF
>.|TRBJ2-7|TRBD2|15|TRBV6-5
TGTGCCAGCAGTACCGAAACTAGCGACTCCTACGAGCAGTACTTC
CASSTETSDSYEQYF
>.|TRBJ2-6|TRBD1|17|TRBV19
TGTGCCAGTAGCCGGGACAGGGACAGCTCTGGGGCCAACGTCCTGACTTTC
CASSRDRDSSGANVLTF
>.|TRBJ1-4|.|11|TRBV20-1
TGCAGTGCCGAGGAGGGGCGAAAACTGTTTTTT
CSAEEGRKLFF
>.|TRBJ1-1|.|13|TRBV13
TGTGCCAGCAGCATACGACAAGACACTGAAGCTTTCTTT
CASSIRQDTEAFF
>.|TRBJ2-1|.|14|TRBV2
TGTGCCAGCAAGCGAGCGGGTCTCTACAATGAGCAGTTCTTC
CASKRAGLYNEQFF
>few|TRBJ1-1|TRBD1|11|TRBV28
TGTGCCAGCTCGGACAGGTTTGAAGCTTTCTTT
CASSDRFEAFF
>.|TRBJ1-4|.|17|TRBV7-9
TGTGCCAGCAGCCTTGAGGAGGGGCACGCAACTAATGAAAAACTGTTTTTT
CASSLEEGHATNEKLFF
>.|TRBJ1-3|.|12|TRBV2
TGTGCCAGCGGCAAGGGGGGAAACACCATATATTTT
CASGKGGNTIYF
>.|TRBJ1-1|TRBD1|14|TRBV18
TGTGCCAGCTCACTGACAGGGGAAAACACTGAAGCTTTCTTT
CASSLTGENTEAFF
>many|TRBJ2-2|.|13|TRBV7-9
TGTGCCAGCGGGCTAGCGAGGACTGGGGAGCTGTTTTTT
CASGLARTGELFF
>.|TRBJ2-1|TRBD1|15|TRBV19
TGTGCCAGTAGTATAGAGGGACAGGGGTTCAATGAGCAGTTCTTC
CASSIEGQGFNEQFF
>.|TRBJ2-1|TRBD2|14|TRBV7-3
TGTGCCAGCAGCTTAAGGGAGCGGGAGGATGAGCAGTTCTTC
CASSLREREDEQFF
>.|TRBJ2-5|TRBD1|11|TRBV10-3
TGTGCCATAGGACAGGGGGAGACCCAGTACTTC
CAIGQGETQYF
>.|TRBJ2-5|.|12|TRBV12-3/TRBV12-4
TGTGCCAGCAGTTTAATCGGAGAGACCCAGTACTTC
CASSLIGETQYF
>few|TRBJ1-2|TRBD1|15|TRBV5-1
TGCGCCAGCAGCCTAGGGACAGGGGGCTGGTATGGCTACACCTTC
CASSLGTGGWYGYTF